This note documents a single TCR beta chain sequence. Here immunoSEQ multiplex PCR was the method, and the copy in TCRdb shows in-frame clones only, minus some. This table has some 380,000 clones, about 96% appearing once. The data originate from a study of shared clonotypes between healthy human individuals. Trimming cost V 4 bases and J 1 base; bases outside gene matches: 7. Germline V gene lookup returns CDR1 LNHDA and CDR2 SQIVND (reference sequence). This CDR3 has 16 residues. This TCR was sampled from a man younger than 40 in good health. Source material: memory CD8+ T cells sorted from blood. Documented subset: CD45RO+ cells pooled with CCR7-negative TemRA cells. V is TRBV19 and J is TRBJ1-2, with 9 bases aligning to TRBD1. The CDR3 nucleotides are TGTGCCAGTAGTAAGTTACCGGGACAGGGTAACTATGGCTACACCTTC. Translated, it gives CASSKLPGQGNYGYTF. Full variable domain (outside the CDR3, taken from reference TRBV19 and TRBJ1-2): DGGITQSPKYLFRKEGQNVTLSCEQNLNHDAMYWYRQDPGQGLRLIYYSQIVNDFQKGDIAEGYSVSREKKESFPLTVTSAQKNPTAFYLCASSKLPGQGNYGYTFGSGTRLTVV.